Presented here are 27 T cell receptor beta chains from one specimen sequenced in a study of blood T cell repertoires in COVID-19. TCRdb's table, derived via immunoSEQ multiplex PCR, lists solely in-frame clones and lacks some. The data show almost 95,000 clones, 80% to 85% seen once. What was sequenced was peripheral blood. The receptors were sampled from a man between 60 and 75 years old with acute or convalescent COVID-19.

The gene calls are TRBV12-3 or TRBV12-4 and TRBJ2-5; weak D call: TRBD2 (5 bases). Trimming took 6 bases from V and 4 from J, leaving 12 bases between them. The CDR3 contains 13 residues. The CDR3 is CASSPTTTETQYF. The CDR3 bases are TGTGCCAGCAGCCCGACTACCACAGAGACCCAGTACTTC.

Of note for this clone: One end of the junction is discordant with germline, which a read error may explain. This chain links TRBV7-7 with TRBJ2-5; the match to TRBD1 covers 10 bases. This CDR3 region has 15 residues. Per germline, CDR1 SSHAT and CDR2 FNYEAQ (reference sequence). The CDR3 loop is CASSQGQGYQETQYF. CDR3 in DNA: TGTGCTAGCAGTCAGGGACAGGGGTACCAAGAGACCCAGTACTTC.

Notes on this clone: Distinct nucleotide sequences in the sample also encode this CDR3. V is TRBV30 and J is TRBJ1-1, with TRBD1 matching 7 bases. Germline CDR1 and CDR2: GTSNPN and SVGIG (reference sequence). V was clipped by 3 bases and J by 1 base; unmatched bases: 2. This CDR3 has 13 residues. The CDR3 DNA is TGTGCCTGGAGCCGACAGGGGAACACTGAAGCTTTCTTT. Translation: CAWSRQGNTEAFF.

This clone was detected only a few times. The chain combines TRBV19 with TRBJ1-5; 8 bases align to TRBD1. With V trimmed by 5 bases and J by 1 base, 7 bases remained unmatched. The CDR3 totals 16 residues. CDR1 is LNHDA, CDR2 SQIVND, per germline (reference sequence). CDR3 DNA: TGTGCCAGTAGTCCAGGGGGCGTCCGAAGCAATCAGCCCCAGCATTTT. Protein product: CASSPGGVRSNQPQHF.

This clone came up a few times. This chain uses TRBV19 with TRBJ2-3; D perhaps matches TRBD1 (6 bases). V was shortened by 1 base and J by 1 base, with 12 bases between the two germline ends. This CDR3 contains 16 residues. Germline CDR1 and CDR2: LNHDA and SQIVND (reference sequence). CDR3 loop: CASSIVVGAGTDTQYF. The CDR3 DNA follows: TGTGCCAGTAGTATAGTTGTGGGGGCAGGCACAGATACGCAGTATTTT.

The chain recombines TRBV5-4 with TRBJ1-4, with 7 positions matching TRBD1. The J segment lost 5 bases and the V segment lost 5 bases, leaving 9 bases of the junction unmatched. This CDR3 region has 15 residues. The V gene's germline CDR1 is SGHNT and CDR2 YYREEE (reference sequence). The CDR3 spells CASRRGTEINEKLFF. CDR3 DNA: TGTGCCAGCAGACGTGGGACAGAGATCAATGAAAAACTGTTTTTT. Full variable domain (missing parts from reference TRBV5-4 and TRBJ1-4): ETGVTQSPTHLIKTRGQQVTLRCSSQSGHNTVSWYQQALGQGPQFIFQYYREEENGRGNFPPRFSGLQFPNYSSELNVNALELDDSALYLCASRRGTEINEKLFFGSGTQLSVL.

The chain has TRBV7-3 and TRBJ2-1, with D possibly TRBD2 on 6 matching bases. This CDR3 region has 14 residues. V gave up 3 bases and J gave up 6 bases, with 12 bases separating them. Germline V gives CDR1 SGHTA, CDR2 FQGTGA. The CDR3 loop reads CASSFYGGVNEQFF. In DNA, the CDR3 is TGTGCCAGCAGCTTTTACGGAGGGGTCAATGAGCAGTTCTTC. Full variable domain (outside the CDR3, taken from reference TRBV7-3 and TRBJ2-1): GAGVSQTPSNKVTEKGKYVELRCDPISGHTALYWYRQSLGQGPEFLIYFQGTGAADDSGLPNDRFFAVRPEGSVSTLKIQRTERGDSAVYLCASSFYGGVNEQFFGPGTRLTVL.

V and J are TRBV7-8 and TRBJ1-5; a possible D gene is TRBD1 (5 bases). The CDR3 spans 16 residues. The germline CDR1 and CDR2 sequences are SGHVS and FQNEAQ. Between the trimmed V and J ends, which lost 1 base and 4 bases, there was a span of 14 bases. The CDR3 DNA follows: TGTGCCAGCAGCTTAGTTTCCAGGGTAATTAATCAGCCCCAGCATTTT. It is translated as CASSLVSRVINQPQHF.

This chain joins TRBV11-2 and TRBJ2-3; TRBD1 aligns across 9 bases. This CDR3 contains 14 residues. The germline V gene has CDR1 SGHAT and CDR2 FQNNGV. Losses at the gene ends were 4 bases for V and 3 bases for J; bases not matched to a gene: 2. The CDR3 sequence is CASSYGQGTDTQYF. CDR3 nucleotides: TGTGCCAGCAGCTACGGACAGGGGACAGATACGCAGTATTTT.

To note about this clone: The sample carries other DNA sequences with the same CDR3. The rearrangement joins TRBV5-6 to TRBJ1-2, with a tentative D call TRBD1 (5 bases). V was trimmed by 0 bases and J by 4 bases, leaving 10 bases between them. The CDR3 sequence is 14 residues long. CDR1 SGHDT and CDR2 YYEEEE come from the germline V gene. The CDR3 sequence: CASSLGTGVYGYTF. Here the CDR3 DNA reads TGTGCCAGCAGCTTGGGAACGGGGGTCTATGGCTACACCTTC. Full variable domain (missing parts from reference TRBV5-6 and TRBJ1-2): DAGVTQSPTHLIKTRGQQVTLRCSPKSGHDTVSWYQQALGQGPQFIFQYYEEEERQRGNFPDRFSGHQFPNYSSELNVNALLLGDSALYLCASSLGTGVYGYTFGSGTRLTVV.

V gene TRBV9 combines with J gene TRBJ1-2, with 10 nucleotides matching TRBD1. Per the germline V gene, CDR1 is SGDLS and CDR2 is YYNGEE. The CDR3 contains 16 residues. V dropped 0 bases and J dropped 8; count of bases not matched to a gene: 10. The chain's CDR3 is CASSVDTTGGGWGYTF. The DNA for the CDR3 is TGTGCCAGCAGCGTAGATACGACAGGGGGCGGATGGGGCTACACCTTC.

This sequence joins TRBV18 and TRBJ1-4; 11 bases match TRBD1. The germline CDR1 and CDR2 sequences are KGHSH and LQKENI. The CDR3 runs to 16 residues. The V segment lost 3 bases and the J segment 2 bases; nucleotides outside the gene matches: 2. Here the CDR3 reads CASSPGTGGTNEKLFF. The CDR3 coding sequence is TGTGCCAGCTCACCCGGGACAGGGGGGACTAATGAAAAACTGTTTTTT.

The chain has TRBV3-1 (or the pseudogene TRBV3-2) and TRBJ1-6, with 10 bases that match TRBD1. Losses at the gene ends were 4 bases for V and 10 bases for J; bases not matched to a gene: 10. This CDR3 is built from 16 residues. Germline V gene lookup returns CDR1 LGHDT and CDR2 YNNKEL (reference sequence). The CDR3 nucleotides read TGTGCCAGCAGCCTCCGACCCGGGACAGGGGAGTCACCCCTCCACTTT. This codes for CASSLRPGTGESPLHF.

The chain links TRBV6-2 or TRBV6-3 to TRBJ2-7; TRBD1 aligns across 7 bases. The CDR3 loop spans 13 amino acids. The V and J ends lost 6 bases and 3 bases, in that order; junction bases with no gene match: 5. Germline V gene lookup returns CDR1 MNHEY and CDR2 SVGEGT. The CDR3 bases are TGTGCCAGCAGGTACAGGGACAGCTACGAGCAGTACTTC. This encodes CASRYRDSYEQYF.

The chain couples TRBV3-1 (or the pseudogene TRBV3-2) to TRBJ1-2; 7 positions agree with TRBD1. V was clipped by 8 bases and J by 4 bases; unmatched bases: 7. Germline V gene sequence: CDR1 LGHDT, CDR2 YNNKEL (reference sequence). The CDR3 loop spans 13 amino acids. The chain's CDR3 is CASVNRGTYGYTF. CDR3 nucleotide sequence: TGTGCCAGCGTAAACAGGGGAACCTATGGCTACACCTTC.

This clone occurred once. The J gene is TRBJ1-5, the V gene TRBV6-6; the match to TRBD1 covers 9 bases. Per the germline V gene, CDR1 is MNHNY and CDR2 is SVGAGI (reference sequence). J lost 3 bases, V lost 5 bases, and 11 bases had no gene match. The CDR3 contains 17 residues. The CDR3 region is CASSPQGAGQINQPQHF. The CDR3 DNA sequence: TGTGCCAGCAGTCCACAGGGGGCCGGACAAATCAATCAGCCCCAGCATTTT.

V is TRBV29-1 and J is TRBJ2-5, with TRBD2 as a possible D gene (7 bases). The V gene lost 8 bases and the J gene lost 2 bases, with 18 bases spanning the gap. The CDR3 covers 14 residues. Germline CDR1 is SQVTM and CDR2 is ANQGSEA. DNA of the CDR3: TGCAGCTCAGAAGGGGGGAGGGGTCAAGAGACCCAGTACTTC. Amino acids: CSSEGGRGQETQYF.

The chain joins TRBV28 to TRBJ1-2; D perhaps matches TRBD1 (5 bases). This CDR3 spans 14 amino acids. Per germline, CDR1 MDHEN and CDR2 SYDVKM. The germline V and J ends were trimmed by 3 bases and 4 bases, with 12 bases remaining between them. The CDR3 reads CASSLGGAGYGYTF. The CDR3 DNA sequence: TGTGCCAGCAGTTTGGGGGGAGCTGGCTATGGCTACACCTTC.

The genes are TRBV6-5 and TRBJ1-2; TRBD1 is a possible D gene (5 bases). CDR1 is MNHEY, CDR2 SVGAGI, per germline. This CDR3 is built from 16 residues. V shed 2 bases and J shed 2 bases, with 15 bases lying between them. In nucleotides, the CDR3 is TGTGCCAGCAGTTACGCGAGGAAGGGACTGAACTATGGCTACACCTTC. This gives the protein CASSYARKGLNYGYTF.

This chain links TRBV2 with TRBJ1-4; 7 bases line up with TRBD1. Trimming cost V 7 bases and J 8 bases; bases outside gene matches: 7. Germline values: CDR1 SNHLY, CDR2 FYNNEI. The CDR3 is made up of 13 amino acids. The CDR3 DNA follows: TGTGCCAGCACCGGGACAGTGGAGGAAAAACTGTTTTTT. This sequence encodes CASTGTVEEKLFF.

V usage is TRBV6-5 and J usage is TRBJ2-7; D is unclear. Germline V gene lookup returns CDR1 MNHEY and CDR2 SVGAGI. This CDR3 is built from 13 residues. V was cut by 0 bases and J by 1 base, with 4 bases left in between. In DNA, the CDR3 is TGTGCCAGCAGTTACTCGAGATCCTACGAGCAGTACTTC. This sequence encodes CASSYSRSYEQYF.

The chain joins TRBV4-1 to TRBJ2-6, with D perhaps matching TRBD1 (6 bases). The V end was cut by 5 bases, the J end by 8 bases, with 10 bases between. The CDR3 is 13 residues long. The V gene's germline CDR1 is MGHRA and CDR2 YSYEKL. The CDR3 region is CASSTTGSNVLTF. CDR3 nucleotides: TGCGCCAGCAGCACTACAGGGTCCAACGTCCTGACTTTC.

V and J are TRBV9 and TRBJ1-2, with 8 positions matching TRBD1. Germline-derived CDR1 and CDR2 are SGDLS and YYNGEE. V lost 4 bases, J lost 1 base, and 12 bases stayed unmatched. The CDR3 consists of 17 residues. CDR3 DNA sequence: TGTGCCAGCAGCACCAACCCAGGACAGGGAATTAACTATGGCTACACCTTC. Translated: CASSTNPGQGINYGYTF.

CDR3 amino acids: CASSGQMNTEAFF. The CDR3 bases are TGCGCCAGCAGCGGACAGATGAACACTGAAGCTTTCTTT. The V and J genes are TRBV5-1 and TRBJ1-1, with D maybe TRBD1 (6 bases). The CDR3 sequence is 13 residues long. Germline CDR1 reads SGHRS; CDR2 reads YFSETQ. The germline V and J ends were trimmed by 4 bases and 0 bases, with 7 bases remaining between them.

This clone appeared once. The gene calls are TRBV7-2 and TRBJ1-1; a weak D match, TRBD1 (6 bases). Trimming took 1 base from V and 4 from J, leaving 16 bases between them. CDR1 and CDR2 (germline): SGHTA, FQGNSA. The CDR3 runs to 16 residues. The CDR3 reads CASSLGGGRDLTEAFF. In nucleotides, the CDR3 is TGTGCCAGCAGCTTAGGGGGGGGCAGGGATCTCACTGAAGCTTTCTTT.

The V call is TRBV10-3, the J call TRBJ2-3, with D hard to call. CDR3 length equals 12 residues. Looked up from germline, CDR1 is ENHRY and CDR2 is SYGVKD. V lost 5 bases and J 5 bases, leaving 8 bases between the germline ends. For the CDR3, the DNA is TGTGCCATCAGTACCAGACTAGATACGCAGTATTTT. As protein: CAISTRLDTQYF.

CDR3 sequence (DNA): TGTGCCAGCAGCCCCCGGACAGGGGCACACCAAGAGACCCAGTACTTC. Its translation: CASSPRTGAHQETQYF. The chain couples TRBV5-4 to TRBJ2-5; 9 positions agree with TRBD1. The CDR3 loop spans 16 amino acids. Germline trimming cut 4 bases from V and 0 bases from J; bases unmatched to any gene: 7. Germline V CDR1 and CDR2: SGHNT, YYREEE (reference sequence). The entire variable domain, with the rest obtained from reference TRBV5-4 and TRBJ2-5, is as follows: ETGVTQSPTHLIKTRGQQVTLRCSSQSGHNTVSWYQQALGQGPQFIFQYYREEENGRGNFPPRFSGLQFPNYSSELNVNALELDDSALYLCASSPRTGAHQETQYFGPGTRLLVL.